This T cell receptor beta chain was obtained from a study of CXCR3-negative and CXCR3-positive naive CD8 T cells. Study observations and caveats: Similar TRBV-TRBJ gene usage was seen in naive CXCR3-negative and CXCR3-positive cells, but not in memory cells. Comparison of naive cells showed more hydrophobic TRB CDR3s in CXCR3-positive than in CXCR3-negative naive cells.

In germline, CDR1 is SGHDN, CDR2 FVKESK. The CDR3 sequence is 13 residues long. Via 5' RACE with UMI labels, TRB cDNA libraries were prepared. Each CDR3 protein gets one entry in TCRdb, which reprocessed the 5' RACE reads and gives no DNA. This listing includes approximately 58,000 distinct CDR3 sequences. As to this clonotype: The antigen is undetermined.

The receptor's source is a human donor in good health. Some clones in this sample may be carry-over from other donors' samples. Input material: naive CXCR3- CD8+ T cells from blood. The subset here: CD45RO-CCR7+CD27+CD95- naive CD8+ T cells lacking CXCR3 (TNR3-). V is TRBV14 and J is TRBJ2-7. The CDR3 spells CASSQGHYYEQYF.